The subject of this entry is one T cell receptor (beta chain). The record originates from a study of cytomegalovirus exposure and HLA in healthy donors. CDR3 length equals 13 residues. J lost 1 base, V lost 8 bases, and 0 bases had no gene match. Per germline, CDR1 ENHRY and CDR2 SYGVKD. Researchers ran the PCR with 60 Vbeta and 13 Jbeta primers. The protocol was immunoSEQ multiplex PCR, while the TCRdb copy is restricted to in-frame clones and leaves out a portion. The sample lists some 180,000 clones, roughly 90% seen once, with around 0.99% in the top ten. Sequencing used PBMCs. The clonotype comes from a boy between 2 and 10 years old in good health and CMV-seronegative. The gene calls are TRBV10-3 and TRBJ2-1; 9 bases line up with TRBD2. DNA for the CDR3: TGTGCCATCGGACTAGCGTCCTACAATGAGCAGTTCTTC. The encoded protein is CAIGLASYNEQFF.